This TCR beta chain came from a study of regulatory T cells in long-lasting Graves disease. This clonotype was observed at least ten times. Time point reported: newly diagnosed GD, antithyroid drugs for less than 3 months. With RNA extracted from PBMCs as input, the TCR library was made. Researchers made TCR beta libraries by using iRepertoire HTBI primers and running Arm-PCR on CDR3 regions. TCRdb re-called the multiplex PCR reads through MiXCR, storing one row per CDR3 protein. The sample gives 400,000 to 500,000 distinct CDR3 sequences, roughly 15% of which show up once; approximately 15% is in the top ten. This CDR3 comprises 15 residues. V gave up 6 bases and J gave up 3 bases; unmatched junction bases: 9. Per germline, CDR1 SGHTA and CDR2 FQGNSA. Separately, the same data were catalogued under a study of T cells in Graves' hyperthyroidism and ophthalmopathy.

This sequence originates from a woman in her forties or fifties with Graves disease. The sequences come from peripheral blood mononuclear cells (PBMCs), collected at new diagnosis, from a patient treated with antithyroid drugs. The V and J genes are TRBV7-2 and TRBJ2-7, with TRBD2 matching over 9 bases. The CDR3 loop is CASSLIAGVNYEQYF. DNA of the CDR3: TGTGCCAGCAGTCTAATAGCGGGAGTGAACTACGAGCAGTACTTC.